The entry below gives a single TCR beta chain sequence along with its context. No antigen is known for it. A universal primer site was incorporated via template switching, and the cDNA contained unique molecular identifiers. TCRdb redid the calling of the 5' RACE reads with MiXCR, one entry per CDR3 protein. The data show about 900,000 distinct CDR3 sequences, 9% to 15% seen once. This entry is derived from a study of identical twins. General study results and limits: Cord blood's abundant beta clonotypes had fewer insertions, unlike memory repertoires. Sequences that were beta out-of-frame showed weaker excess twin sharing.

This CDR3 comprises 16 residues. Trimming cost V 5 bases and J 0 bases; bases outside gene matches: 9. The germline V gene has CDR1 SGHVS and CDR2 FQNEAQ. The sample also formed part of further work on yellow fever vaccine responses in identical twins. That paper notes: Twins' vaccine T cell responses reportedly seemed partly convergent and partly personalized.

J is TRBJ2-5 and V is TRBV7-8; 7 nucleotides align to TRBD2. Sequencing was done on a sample of PBMCs. This receptor was obtained from a woman under 30 in good health. Here the CDR3 reads CASSGWGGRNQETQYF. The DNA of the CDR3 is TGTGCCAGCAGCGGGTGGGGCGGGAGAAACCAAGAGACCCAGTACTTC.